The clone carrying this T cell receptor (beta chain) is deemed medium-sized. The sample belongs to a study of prognosis after radiotherapy for stage I lung cancer. Looking at the study overall: Over 11 patients presented with newly diagnosed primary stage I lung tumors, and a few carried oligometastatic NSCLC following surgical resection of the primary tumor.

The V gene's germline CDR1 is MDHEN and CDR2 SYDVKM. Trimming shortened V by 1 base and J by 4 bases, and 7 bases separated the two germline ends. This CDR3 comprises 13 residues. Amplicons of TCR beta CDR3 were generated from genomic DNA by two-round multiplex PCR. Primers (each specific to one TRBV or TRBJ gene) were used in first-round PCR. TCRdb redid the calling of the multiplex PCR reads with MiXCR, one entry per CDR3 protein. Found here are about 8,500 distinct CDR3 sequences, approximately 67% of them singletons; the top ten hold 20%. The chain is built from TRBV28 and TRBJ1-2; D unresolved. This clonotype was obtained from a donor aged 50 or older with non-small cell lung cancer. The sequencing used PBMCs, collected before or after stereotactic body radiation therapy (not recorded which). The CDR3 DNA sequence: TGTGCCAGCAGTTTATCAAGTGCCTATGGCTACACCTTC. Translating gives CASSLSSAYGYTF.